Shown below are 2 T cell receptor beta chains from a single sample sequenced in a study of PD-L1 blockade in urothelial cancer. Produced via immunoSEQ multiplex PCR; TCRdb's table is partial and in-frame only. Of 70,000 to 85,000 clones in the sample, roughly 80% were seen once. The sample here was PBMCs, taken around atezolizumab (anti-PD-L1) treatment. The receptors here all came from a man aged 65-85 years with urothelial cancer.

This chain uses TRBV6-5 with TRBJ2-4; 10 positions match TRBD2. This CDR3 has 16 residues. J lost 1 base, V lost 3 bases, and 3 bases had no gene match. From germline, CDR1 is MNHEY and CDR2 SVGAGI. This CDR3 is CASSYLAGVAKNIQYF. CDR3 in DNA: TGTGCCAGCAGTTATCTAGCGGGAGTGGCCAAAAACATTCAGTACTTC.

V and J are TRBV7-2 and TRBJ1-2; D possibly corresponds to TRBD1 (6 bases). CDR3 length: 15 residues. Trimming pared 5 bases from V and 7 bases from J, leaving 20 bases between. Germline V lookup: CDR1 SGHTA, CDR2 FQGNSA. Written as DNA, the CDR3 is TGTGCCAGCAGCCTCGAGGCAGGGGTTCGGGGTGGCTACACCTTC. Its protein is CASSLEAGVRGGYTF.